Sequencing of this T cell receptor (beta chain) was carried out in a study of CD8+ T cells in alopecia areata. Turning to the study itself: Donors of skin were C3H/HeJ mice aged roughly 6-12 months with spontaneous alopecia, and recipients were approximately 6-10-week-old female C3H/HeJ mice.

The germline V gene encodes CDR1 NNHDY and CDR2 SYVADS. CDR3 length: 14 residues. Trimming removed 7 bases at V and 0 bases at J, with 10 bases between. With respect to this clone: Antigen unknown. The listed genes are named as in mouse. The read ends 4 residues before the CDR3 terminus; that terminus is restored from the germline J gene.

After isolation, RNA underwent reverse transcription to generate cDNA as the sequencing template. TCRdb's table, derived via immunoSEQ multiplex PCR, lists solely in-frame clones and lacks some. Singletons are absent from the sample, which has more than 90,000 clones. Study-level points and caveats: Scalp repertoires also include resident alphabeta T cells from normal skin. Sharing of TCR sequences between patients (possibly for HLA-related reasons) was less clear than in mice. Lesional tissue from the scalp (especially in alopecia totalis/universalis) showed higher clonality than normal scalp.

Sequencing used lesional skin. The clonotype comes from a C3H/HeJ mouse with alopecia areata. This line is of MHC haplotype H2-k. The chain carries TRBV13-3 and TRBJ2-2, with D maybe TRBD2 (6 bases). The CDR3 DNA, read in part, is TGTGCCAGCTCTGGGGTCGCAAACACCGGG. It yields the protein CASSGVANTG. The CDR3 in its entirety is CASSGVANTGQLYF.